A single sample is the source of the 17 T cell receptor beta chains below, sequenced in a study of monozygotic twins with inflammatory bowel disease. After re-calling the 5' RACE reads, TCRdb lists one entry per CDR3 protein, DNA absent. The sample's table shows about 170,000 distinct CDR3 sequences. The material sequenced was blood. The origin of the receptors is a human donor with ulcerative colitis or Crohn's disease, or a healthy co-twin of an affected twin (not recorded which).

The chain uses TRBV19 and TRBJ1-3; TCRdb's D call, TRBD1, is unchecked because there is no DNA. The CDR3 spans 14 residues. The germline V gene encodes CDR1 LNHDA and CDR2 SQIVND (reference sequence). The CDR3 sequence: CASSQQGFGNTIYF.

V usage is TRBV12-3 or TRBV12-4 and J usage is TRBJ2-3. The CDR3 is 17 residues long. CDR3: CASSLSGSPEPTDTQYF.

The CDR3 reads CASSLPSSWSPSSYEQYF. The J gene is TRBJ2-7, the V gene TRBV11-2; TCRdb returns TRBD2, unconfirmable since there is no DNA. Per the germline V gene, CDR1 is SGHAT and CDR2 is FQNNGV. The CDR3 has 18 residues.

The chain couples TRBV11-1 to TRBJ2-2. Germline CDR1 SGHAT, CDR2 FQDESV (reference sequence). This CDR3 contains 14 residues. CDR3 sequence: CASSPKVGTGELFF. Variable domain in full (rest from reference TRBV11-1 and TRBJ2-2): EAEVAQSPRYKITEKSQAVAFWCDPISGHATLYWYRQILGQGPELLVQFQDESVVDDSQLPKDRFSAERLKGVDSTLKIQPAELGDSAMYLCASSPKVGTGELFFGEGSRLTVL.

CDR3: CASSPGGVQETQYF. The V call is TRBV5-1, the J call TRBJ2-5; TCRdb gives TRBD2 as the D gene, but with no DNA this cannot be confirmed. This CDR3 comprises 14 residues. Per germline, CDR1 SGHRS and CDR2 YFSETQ.

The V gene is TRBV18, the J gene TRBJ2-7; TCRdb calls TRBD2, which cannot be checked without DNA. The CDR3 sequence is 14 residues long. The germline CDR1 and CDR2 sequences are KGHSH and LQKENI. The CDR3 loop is CASSPTSGDYEQYF. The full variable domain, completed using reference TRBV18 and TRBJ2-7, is NAGVMQNPRHLVRRRGQEARLRCSPMKGHSHVYWYRQLPEEGLKFMVYLQKENIIDESGMPKERFSAEFPKEGPSILRIQQVVRGDSAAYFCASSPTSGDYEQYFGPGTRLTVT.

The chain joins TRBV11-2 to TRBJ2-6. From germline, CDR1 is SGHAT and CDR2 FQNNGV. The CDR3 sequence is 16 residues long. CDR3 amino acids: CASSLVMAGGANVLTF.

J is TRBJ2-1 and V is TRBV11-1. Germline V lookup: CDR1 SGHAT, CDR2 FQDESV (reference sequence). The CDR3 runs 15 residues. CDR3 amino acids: CASSPEIFSGNEQFF.

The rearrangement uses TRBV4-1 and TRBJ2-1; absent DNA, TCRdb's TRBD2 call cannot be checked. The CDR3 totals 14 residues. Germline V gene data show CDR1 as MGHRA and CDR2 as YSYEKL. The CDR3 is CASSQGRLKGEQFF.

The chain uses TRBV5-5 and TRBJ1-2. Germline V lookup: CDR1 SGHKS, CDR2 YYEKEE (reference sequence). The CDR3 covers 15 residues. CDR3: CASSFTRAANYGYTF.

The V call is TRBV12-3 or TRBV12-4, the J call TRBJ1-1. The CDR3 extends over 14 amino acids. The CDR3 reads CASRTTSDTSEAFF.

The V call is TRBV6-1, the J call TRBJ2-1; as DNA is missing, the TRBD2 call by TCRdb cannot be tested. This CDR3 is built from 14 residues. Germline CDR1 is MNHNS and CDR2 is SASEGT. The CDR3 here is CASSVLAGVHEQFF.

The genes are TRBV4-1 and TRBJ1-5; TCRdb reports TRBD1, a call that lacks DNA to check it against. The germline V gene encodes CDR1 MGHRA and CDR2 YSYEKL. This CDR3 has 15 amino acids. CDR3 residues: CASSQLGGGNQPQHF.

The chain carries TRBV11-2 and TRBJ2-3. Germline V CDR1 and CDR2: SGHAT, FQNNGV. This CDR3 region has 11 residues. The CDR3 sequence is CASSWGNTQYF.

The CDR3 protein is CASSSKVGLAGGDEQFF. The V gene is TRBV7-3, the J gene TRBJ2-1; TCRdb lists TRBD2, though no DNA is available to test this call. The CDR3 totals 17 residues. CDR1 SGHTA and CDR2 FQGTGA come from the germline V gene.

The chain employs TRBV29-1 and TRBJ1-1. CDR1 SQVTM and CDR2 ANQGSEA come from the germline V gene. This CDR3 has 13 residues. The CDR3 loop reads CSVVGELWTEAFF.

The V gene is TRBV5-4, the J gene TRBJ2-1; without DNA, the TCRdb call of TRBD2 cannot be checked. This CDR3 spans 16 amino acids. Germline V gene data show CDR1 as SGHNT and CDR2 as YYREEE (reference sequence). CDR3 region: CASSLPRLDSNNEQFF.